The 18 T cell receptor beta chains reported below all come from one sample, sequenced in a study of CD8+ T cells in alopecia areata. In each case, RNA was isolated and then reverse transcribed into cDNA as the sequencing template. Clones were sequenced by immunoSEQ multiplex PCR, and TCRdb holds only the in-frame ones, with some missing. The sample consists of 93,000 or so clones, 55% of them appearing once. The sample taken for sequencing was CD4+ T cells sorted from blood. Source of these receptors: a human donor in good health.

V gene TRBV13 combines with J gene TRBJ2-1; D gene uncertain. This CDR3 contains 12 residues. Germline V gene data show CDR1 as PRHDT and CDR2 as FYEKMQ (reference sequence). V was pared by 3 bases and J by 5 bases, with 5 bases between. The DNA of the CDR3 is TGTGCCAGCAGCTTTCTTAACAATGAGCAGTTCTTC. Amino acid sequence: CASSFLNNEQFF. The full variable domain, rest sourced from reference TRBV13 and TRBJ2-1, is AAGVIQSPRHLIKEKRETATLKCYPIPRHDTVYWYQQGPGQDPQFLISFYEKMQSDKGSIPDRFSAQQFSDYHSELNMSSLELGDSALYFCASSFLNNEQFFGPGTRLTVL.

CDR3 region: CASSNRQGGTGELFF. CDR3 nucleotides: TGTGCCAGCAGTAACCGTCAGGGGGGGACCGGGGAGCTGTTTTTT. This rearrangement joins TRBV2 to TRBJ2-2; D assignment may be TRBD1 or TRBD2 (7 bases each). Trimming cost V 5 bases and J 5 bases, with 15 bases left between them. Per germline, CDR1 SNHLY and CDR2 FYNNEI. CDR3 length equals 15 residues. Variable domain in full (rest from reference TRBV2 and TRBJ2-2): EPEVTQTPSHQVTQMGQEVILRCVPISNHLYFYWYRQILGQKVEFLVSFYNNEISEKSEIFDDQFSVERPDGSNFTLKIRSTKLEDSAMYFCASSNRQGGTGELFFGEGSRLTVL.

V and J are TRBV7-9 and TRBJ2-5; D is unclear. Trimming took 3 bases from V and 5 from J, leaving 7 bases between them. Germline CDR1 reads SEHNR; CDR2 reads FQNEAQ (reference sequence). The CDR3 has 12 residues. The CDR3 is CASSLGVETQYF. CDR3 sequence (DNA): TGTGCCAGCAGCTTGGGTGTGGAGACCCAGTACTTC.

The rearrangement links TRBV4-3 to TRBJ1-1; 8 nucleotides match TRBD1. Germline-derived CDR1 and CDR2 are LGHNA and YSLEER. This CDR3 is built from 15 residues. V dropped 3 bases and J dropped 2; count of bases not matched to a gene: 5. The CDR3 loop reads CASSHPGQGNTEAFF. As DNA, the CDR3 is TGCGCCAGCAGCCACCCCGGACAGGGCAACACTGAAGCTTTCTTT.

The V and J genes are TRBV28 and TRBJ1-5; maybe TRBD1 (5 bases). CDR3 length equals 15 residues. Germline CDR1 and CDR2: MDHEN and SYDVKM. V was clipped by 3 bases and J by 3 bases, with 12 bases between them. This chain's CDR3 is CASSFGGTSNQPQHF. CDR3 coding DNA: TGTGCCAGCAGTTTTGGGGGGACCTCCAATCAGCCCCAGCATTTT.

The chain combines TRBV5-6 with TRBJ1-2; D is uncertain. Germline V CDR1 and CDR2: SGHDT, YYEEEE. V was shortened by 3 bases and J by 6 bases, with 15 bases between the two germline ends. This CDR3 has 14 residues. This CDR3 is CASSSQTGEDGYTF. The CDR3, as DNA: TGTGCCAGCAGCTCCCAGACTGGGGAGGATGGCTACACCTTC.

V and J are TRBV30 and TRBJ2-5; 12 bases fit TRBD2. CDR1 is GTSNPN and CDR2 is SVGIG in the germline V gene (reference sequence). There are 17 residues in the CDR3. V trimming: 2 bases; J trimming: 2 bases; junction bases outside the gene matches: 9. The CDR3 bases are TGTGCCTGGAGTACGGGGTGGCTAGCGGGGGGGCAAGAGACCCAGTACTTC. It yields the protein CAWSTGWLAGGQETQYF.

Only a few counts were recorded for this clone. The gene calls are TRBV4-3 and TRBJ1-1; D uncertain. From germline, CDR1 is LGHNA and CDR2 YSLEER. V lost 0 bases to trimming and J lost 2 bases, with 10 bases between them. There are 15 residues in the CDR3. In DNA, the CDR3 is TGCGCCAGCAGCCAAGAATGGGCAGTAAACACTGAAGCTTTCTTT. It specifies CASSQEWAVNTEAFF.

V gene TRBV29-1 combines with J gene TRBJ2-7; D is perhaps TRBD1 (5 bases). This CDR3 contains 12 residues. Germline CDR1 reads SQVTM; CDR2 reads ANQGSEA. V lost 4 bases, J lost 0 bases, and 7 bases lay in between. CDR3 in amino acids: CSVARDSYEQYF. As DNA, the CDR3 is TGCAGCGTTGCCAGGGACTCCTACGAGCAGTACTTC.

J is TRBJ1-2 and V is TRBV5-4; D not certain. V lost 1 base and J 3 bases, leaving 4 bases between the germline ends. The CDR3 consists of 12 residues. Germline V gives CDR1 SGHNT, CDR2 YYREEE (reference sequence). Here the CDR3 DNA reads TGTGCCAGCAGCTTGAGGGACTATGGCTACACCTTC. This encodes CASSLRDYGYTF. The complete variable domain, with remaining parts taken from reference TRBV5-4 and TRBJ1-2, reads ETGVTQSPTHLIKTRGQQVTLRCSSQSGHNTVSWYQQALGQGPQFIFQYYREEENGRGNFPPRFSGLQFPNYSSELNVNALELDDSALYLCASSLRDYGYTFGSGTRLTVV.

The chain recombines TRBV29-1 with TRBJ2-1; 8 bases agree with TRBD2. V was clipped by 6 bases and J by 5 bases; unmatched bases: 6. This CDR3 is 13 amino acids long. CDR1 is SQVTM and CDR2 is ANQGSEA in the germline V gene. Written as DNA, the CDR3 is TGCAGCGTCGTCGGGGGGGGGAACAATGAGCAGTTCTTC. It translates to CSVVGGGNNEQFF.

The V gene is TRBV30, the J gene TRBJ2-6; perhaps D is TRBD1 or TRBD2 (5 bases each). This CDR3 is 15 amino acids long. V gave up 8 bases and J gave up 6 bases, with 20 bases separating them. Germline-derived CDR1 and CDR2 are GTSNPN and SVGIG (reference sequence). CDR3 loop: CAGRGRRGEANVLTF. CDR3 sequence (DNA): TGTGCCGGAAGAGGTCGGCGAGGGGAGGCCAACGTCCTGACTTTC.

The rearrangement joins TRBV30 to TRBJ1-5; TRBD1 is a possible D gene (5 bases). V shed 4 bases and J shed 3 bases, with 10 bases lying between them. Germline loops: CDR1 GTSNPN, CDR2 SVGIG (reference sequence). The CDR3 spans 13 residues. CDR3 sequence (DNA): TGTGCCTGGACCCGGGGCCCCAATCAGCCCCAGCATTTT. Translating gives CAWTRGPNQPQHF.

The chain carries TRBV25-1 and TRBJ1-2; the match to TRBD1 covers 12 bases. Losses at the gene ends were 3 bases for V and 6 bases for J; bases not matched to a gene: 8. CDR3 length: 16 amino acids. The germline V gene has CDR1 MGHDK and CDR2 SYGVNS. The CDR3 DNA sequence: TGTGCCAGCAGTGACGCCGGGACAGGGGGCGCAGATGGCTACACCTTC. It is translated as CASSDAGTGGADGYTF.

This clone was seen a few times. The chain couples TRBV7-3 to TRBJ2-6; weak D call: TRBD2 (6 bases). Trimming removed 5 bases from V and 13 bases from J, with 12 bases in between. Germline CDR1 SGHTA, CDR2 FQGTGA. This CDR3 is 12 amino acids long. The CDR3 region is CASSSGPQVLTF. The CDR3 DNA reads as TGTGCCAGCAGCAGCGGGCCGCAAGTCCTGACTTTC.

This clone was seen a few times. CDR3 nucleotides: TGTGCCAGCAATCTATATGGGGCAGTTGCTTTCTTT. Its translation is CASNLYGAVAFF. The gene calls are TRBV6-6 and TRBJ1-1; D is perhaps TRBD1 (5 bases). Germline CDR1 is MNHNY and CDR2 is SVGAGI (reference sequence). CDR3 length: 12 amino acids. Trimming pared 7 bases from V and 11 bases from J, leaving 17 bases between.

As concerns this clone: The sample has other DNA sequences that encode this CDR3 too. The gene calls are TRBV29-1 and TRBJ1-1; D not certain. The CDR3 consists of 13 residues. The V end lost 4 bases, the J end lost 0 bases, and 9 bases lay between the germline ends. Germline values: CDR1 SQVTM, CDR2 ANQGSEA. The DNA for the CDR3 is TGCAGCGTTGTCCGGCCACTGAACACTGAAGCTTTCTTT. Protein: CSVVRPLNTEAFF.

V gene TRBV29-1 combines with J gene TRBJ1-3, with a weak D call TRBD1 (5 bases). Trimming stripped 7 bases from V and 4 bases from J, with 20 bases between. Germline V gene sequence: CDR1 SQVTM, CDR2 ANQGSEA. The CDR3 runs to 15 residues. CDR3 nucleotides: TGCAGCGCCTTGGAACGGGGGAAAAGGGGAAACACCATATATTTT. This sequence encodes CSALERGKRGNTIYF.